The 6 T cell receptor beta chains listed next were all sequenced from one sample in a study of blood T cell repertoires in COVID-19. Sequencing was performed with immunoSEQ multiplex PCR; in TCRdb, only in-frame clones are kept and a portion is missing. Here the sample spans around 130,000 clones, roughly 84% being singletons. The material sequenced was peripheral blood. All receptors derive from a man aged 55 to 70 with acute or convalescent COVID-19.

The chain joins TRBV28 to TRBJ1-2; D perhaps matches TRBD1 (6 bases). This CDR3 is 15 amino acids long. The V gene lost 1 base and the J gene lost 6 bases, with 15 bases spanning the gap. Germline loops: CDR1 MDHEN, CDR2 SYDVKM. The CDR3, as DNA: TGTGCCAGCAGTTTATACCCAGGGGATAGGAATGGCTACACCTTC. This sequence encodes CASSLYPGDRNGYTF.

This chain uses TRBV5-4 with TRBJ2-1; D unclear. The germline V gene encodes CDR1 SGHNT and CDR2 YYREEE (reference sequence). CDR3 size: 13 residues. V gave up 0 bases and J gave up 7 bases, with 8 bases separating them. CDR3 sequence reads: CASSLGPLNEQFF. DNA for the CDR3: TGTGCCAGCAGCTTGGGGCCCTTGAATGAGCAGTTCTTC.

The V and J genes are TRBV12-3 or TRBV12-4 and TRBJ1-2; 8 bases fit TRBD1. The J segment lost 7 bases and the V segment lost 6 bases, leaving 1 base of the junction unmatched. This CDR3 spans 11 amino acids. The CDR3 nucleotides are TGTGCCAGCAGCAGGGGGCGTGGCTACACCTTC. Encoded protein: CASSRGRGYTF.

The chain has TRBV13 and TRBJ2-7, with a weak D call TRBD2 (6 bases). Germline CDR1 PRHDT, CDR2 FYEKMQ (reference sequence). The CDR3 is 16 amino acids. Trimming cost V 0 bases and J 2 bases, with 14 bases left between them. In DNA form, the CDR3 reads TGTGCCAGCAGCTTAGGGGAGAGCGGGCCTACCTACGAGCAGTACTTC. It is translated as CASSLGESGPTYEQYF.

The CDR3 here is CASSPGTGARNEKLFF. CDR3 sequence (DNA): TGCGCCAGCAGCCCGGGGACAGGGGCCAGAAATGAAAAACTGTTTTTT. V is TRBV5-1 and J is TRBJ1-4, with 10 nucleotides matching TRBD1. Germline V gene sequence: CDR1 SGHRS, CDR2 YFSETQ. The CDR3 length is 16 residues. Trimming cost V 4 bases and J 5 bases; bases outside gene matches: 8.

The chain employs TRBV4-2 and TRBJ2-7, with 9 bases aligning to TRBD1. Unmatched junction bases numbered 2, after V lost 0 bases and J lost 2 bases. The CDR3 is 15 amino acids. Germline V gene sequence: CDR1 LGHNA, CDR2 YNFKEQ. The CDR3 is CASSQEQGAPYEQYF. In nucleotides, the CDR3 is TGTGCCAGCAGCCAAGAACAGGGGGCGCCCTACGAGCAGTACTTC.